This TCR beta chain was sequenced for a study of T cell responses to AZD1222 COVID-19 vaccine. General study findings and limits: Spike-specific TCR depth and breadth grew after two AZD1222 doses.

To note about this clone: Its matching antigen is unknown.

Trimming cost V 2 bases and J 9 bases, with 14 bases left between them. Per the germline V gene, CDR1 is MNHNS and CDR2 is SASEGT. The CDR3 sequence is 15 residues long. The study pooled second doses at about 4 or about 12 weeks. TCRdb keeps only in-frame clones here, not all; method: immunoSEQ multiplex PCR. This table holds approximately 150,000 clones, over 75% found once. The sample in question was peripheral blood, obtained 28 days after the second AZD1222 dose. This sequence originates from an adult who received the AZD1222 COVID-19 vaccine. This chain links TRBV6-1 with TRBJ1-6; the D gene is possibly TRBD1 (5 bases). The CDR3 reads CASSEPRVVGSPLHF. In DNA form, the CDR3 reads TGTGCCAGCAGTGAACCCAGGGTAGTGGGTTCACCCCTCCACTTT.